This TCR beta chain was identified during a study of shared clonotypes between healthy human individuals. Study conclusions and caveats: Clonotype sharing among donors, it was expected, would be affected by sequencing depth. Some naive CD4 clonotypes, 4.5% to 5.5%, turned up in common across a handful of donors.

The CD4+ fraction was divided into a CD45RA+ naive subset and a CD45RA-negative memory subset. The protocol was immunoSEQ multiplex PCR, while the TCRdb copy is restricted to in-frame clones and leaves out a portion. The sample contains some 1.5 million clones, nearly 99% of which appear only once. V was trimmed by 3 bases and J by 0 bases, leaving 14 bases between them. Per germline, CDR1 WNHNN and CDR2 SYGVQD (reference sequence). CDR3 size: 16 residues. Details on this clone: What it recognizes is unknown.

J is TRBJ2-5 and V is TRBV10-1, with a weak D call TRBD2 (6 bases). The sample consisted of naive CD4+ T cells sorted from blood. Regarding subset: CD45RA+ positively selected. This receptor was identified in a man in his thirties or forties in good health. CDR3 coding DNA: TGCGCCAGCAGTGATGGGGGAGGCGTAGACCAAGAGACCCAGTACTTC. It specifies CASSDGGGVDQETQYF.